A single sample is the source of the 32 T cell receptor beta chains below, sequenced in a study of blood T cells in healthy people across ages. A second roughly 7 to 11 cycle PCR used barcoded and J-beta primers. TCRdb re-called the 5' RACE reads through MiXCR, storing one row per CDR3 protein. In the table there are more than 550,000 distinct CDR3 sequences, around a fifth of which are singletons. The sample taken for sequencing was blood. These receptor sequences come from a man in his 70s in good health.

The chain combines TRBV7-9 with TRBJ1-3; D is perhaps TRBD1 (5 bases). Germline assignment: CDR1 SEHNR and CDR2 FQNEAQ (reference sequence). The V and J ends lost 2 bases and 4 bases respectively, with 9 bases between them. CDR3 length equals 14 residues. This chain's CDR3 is CASSLPGFGNTIYF. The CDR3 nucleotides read TGTGCCAGCAGCTTACCAGGGTTCGGAAACACCATATATTTT. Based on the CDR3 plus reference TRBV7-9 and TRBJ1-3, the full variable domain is DTGVSQNPRHKITKRGQNVTFRCDPISEHNRLYWYRQTLGQGPEFLTYFQNEAQLEKSRLLSDRFSAERPKGSFSTLEIQRTEQGDSAMYLCASSLPGFGNTIYFGEGSWLTVV.

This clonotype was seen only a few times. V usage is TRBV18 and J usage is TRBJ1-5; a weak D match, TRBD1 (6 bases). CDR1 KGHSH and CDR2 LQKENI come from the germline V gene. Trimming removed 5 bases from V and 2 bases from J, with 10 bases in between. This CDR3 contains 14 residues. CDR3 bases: TGTGCCAGCTCATCGAGACAGGGCAATCAGCCCCAGCATTTT. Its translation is CASSSRQGNQPQHF.

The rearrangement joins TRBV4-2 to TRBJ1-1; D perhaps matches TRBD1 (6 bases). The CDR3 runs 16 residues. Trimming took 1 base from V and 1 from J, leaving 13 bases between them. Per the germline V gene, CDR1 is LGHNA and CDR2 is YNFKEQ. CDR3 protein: CASSQGGRGQNTEAFF. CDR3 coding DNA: TGTGCCAGCAGCCAAGGGGGGCGAGGGCAGAACACTGAAGCTTTCTTT.

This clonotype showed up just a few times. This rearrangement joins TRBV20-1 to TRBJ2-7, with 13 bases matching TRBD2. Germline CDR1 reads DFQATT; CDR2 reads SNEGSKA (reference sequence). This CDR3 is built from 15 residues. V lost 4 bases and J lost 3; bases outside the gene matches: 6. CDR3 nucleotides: TGCAGTGCTATCAAAGGGACTAGCGGGGTCTACGAGCAGTACGTC. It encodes CSAIKGTSGVYEQYV.

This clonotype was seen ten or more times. The CDR3 region has the DNA TGTGCCAGTAGTATAGGGACAGTATCCTACAATGAGCAGTTCTTC. Protein sequence: CASSIGTVSYNEQFF. The rearrangement joins TRBV19 to TRBJ2-1, with a possible D match to TRBD1 (6 bases). CDR1 is LNHDA, CDR2 SQIVND, per germline (reference sequence). The CDR3 is 15 amino acids. V dropped 1 base and J dropped 1 base, with 8 bases sitting between them.

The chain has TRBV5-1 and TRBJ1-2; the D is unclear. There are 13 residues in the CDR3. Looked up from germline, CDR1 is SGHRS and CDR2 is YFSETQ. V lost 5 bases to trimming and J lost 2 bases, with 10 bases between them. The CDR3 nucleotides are TGCGCCAGCAGGGACGCACCCAACTATGGCTACACCTTC. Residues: CASRDAPNYGYTF.

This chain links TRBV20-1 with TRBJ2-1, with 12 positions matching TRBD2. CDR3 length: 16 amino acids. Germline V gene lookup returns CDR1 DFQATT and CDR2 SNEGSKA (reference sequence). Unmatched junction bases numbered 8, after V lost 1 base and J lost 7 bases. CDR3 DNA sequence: TGCAGTGCTAGAGGGCTAGCGGGAGGGCCGGGGAATGAGCAGTTCTTC. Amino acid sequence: CSARGLAGGPGNEQFF.

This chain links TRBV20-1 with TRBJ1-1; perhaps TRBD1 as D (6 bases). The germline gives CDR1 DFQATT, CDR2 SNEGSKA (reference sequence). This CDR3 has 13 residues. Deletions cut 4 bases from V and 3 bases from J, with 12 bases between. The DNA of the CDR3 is TGCAGTGCTAACAGGGAAAGGGACACTGAAGCTTTCTTT. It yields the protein CSANRERDTEAFF.

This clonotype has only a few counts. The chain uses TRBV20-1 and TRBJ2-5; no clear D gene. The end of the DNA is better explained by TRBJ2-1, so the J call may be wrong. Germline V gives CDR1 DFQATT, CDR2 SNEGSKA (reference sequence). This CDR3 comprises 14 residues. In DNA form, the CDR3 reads TGCAGTGCCAAGACGGCCTACCACTACAATGAGCAGTTCTTC. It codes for CSAKTAYHYNEQFF.

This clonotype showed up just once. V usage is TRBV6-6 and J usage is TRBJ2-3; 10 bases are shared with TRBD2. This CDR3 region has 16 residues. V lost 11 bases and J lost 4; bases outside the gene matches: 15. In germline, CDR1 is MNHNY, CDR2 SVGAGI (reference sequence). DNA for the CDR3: TGTGCCGGCAACCGTGACCCAGCGGGAGGGTCAGATACGCAGTATTTT. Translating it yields CAGNRDPAGGSDTQYF.

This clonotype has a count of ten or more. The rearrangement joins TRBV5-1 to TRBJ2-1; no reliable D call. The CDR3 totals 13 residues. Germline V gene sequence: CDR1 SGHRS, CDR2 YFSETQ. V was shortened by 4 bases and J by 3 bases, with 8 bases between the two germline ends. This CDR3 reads CASSLLNYNEQFF. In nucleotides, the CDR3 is TGCGCCAGCAGCCTTCTAAACTACAATGAGCAGTTCTTC.

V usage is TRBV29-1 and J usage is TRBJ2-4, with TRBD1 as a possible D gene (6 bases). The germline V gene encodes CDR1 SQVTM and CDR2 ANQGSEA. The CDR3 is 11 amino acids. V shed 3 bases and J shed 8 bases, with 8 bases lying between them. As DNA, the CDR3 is TGCAGCGTTGACCCAGGGGACATTCAGTACTTC. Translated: CSVDPGDIQYF.

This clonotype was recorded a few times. The CDR3 bases are TGTGCCAGCAGCTCCGCGTACACCGGGGAGCTGTTTTTT. Translating it yields CASSSAYTGELFF. The chain employs TRBV7-2 and TRBJ2-2; D unresolved. The CDR3 consists of 13 residues. CDR1 SGHTA and CDR2 FQGNSA come from the germline V gene. The V end was cut by 4 bases, the J end by 3 bases, with 6 bases between.

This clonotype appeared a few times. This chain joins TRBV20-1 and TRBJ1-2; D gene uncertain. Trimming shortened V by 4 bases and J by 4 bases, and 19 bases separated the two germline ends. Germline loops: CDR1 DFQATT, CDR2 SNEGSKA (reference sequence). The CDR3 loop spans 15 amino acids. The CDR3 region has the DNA TGCAGTGCTAAAAAGGCCCAGGCCGGTTTCTATGGCTACACCTTC. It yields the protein CSAKKAQAGFYGYTF.

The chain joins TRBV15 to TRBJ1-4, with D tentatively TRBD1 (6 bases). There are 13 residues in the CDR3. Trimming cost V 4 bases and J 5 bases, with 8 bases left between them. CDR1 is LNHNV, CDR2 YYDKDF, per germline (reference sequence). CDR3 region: CATSKGQNEKLFF. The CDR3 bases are TGTGCCACCAGCAAAGGACAGAATGAAAAACTGTTTTTT.

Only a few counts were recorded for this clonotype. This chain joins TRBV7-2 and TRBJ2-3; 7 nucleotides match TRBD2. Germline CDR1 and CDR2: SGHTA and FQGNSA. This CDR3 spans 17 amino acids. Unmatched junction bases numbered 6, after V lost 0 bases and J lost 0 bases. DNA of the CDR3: TGTGCCAGCAGCTTAGCCTTCCTAGCGGCTAGCACAGATACGCAGTATTTT. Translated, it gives CASSLAFLAASTDTQYF.

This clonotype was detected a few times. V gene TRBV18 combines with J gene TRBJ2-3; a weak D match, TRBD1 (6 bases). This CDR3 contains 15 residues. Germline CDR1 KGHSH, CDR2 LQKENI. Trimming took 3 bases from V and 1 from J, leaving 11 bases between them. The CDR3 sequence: CASSPGQSGTDTQYF. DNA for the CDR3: TGTGCCAGCTCACCGGGACAATCGGGCACAGATACGCAGTATTTT. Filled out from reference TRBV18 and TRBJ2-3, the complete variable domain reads NAGVMQNPRHLVRRRGQEARLRCSPMKGHSHVYWYRQLPEEGLKFMVYLQKENIIDESGMPKERFSAEFPKEGPSILRIQQVVRGDSAAYFCASSPGQSGTDTQYFGPGTRLTVL.

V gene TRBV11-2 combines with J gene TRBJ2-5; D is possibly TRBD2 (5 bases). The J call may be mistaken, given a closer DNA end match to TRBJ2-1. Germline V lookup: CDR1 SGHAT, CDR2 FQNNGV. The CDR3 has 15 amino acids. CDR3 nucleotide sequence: TGTGCCAGCAGCGGAGGCCTAGCTTACCGAACTGAGCAGTTCTTC. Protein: CASSGGLAYRTEQFF.

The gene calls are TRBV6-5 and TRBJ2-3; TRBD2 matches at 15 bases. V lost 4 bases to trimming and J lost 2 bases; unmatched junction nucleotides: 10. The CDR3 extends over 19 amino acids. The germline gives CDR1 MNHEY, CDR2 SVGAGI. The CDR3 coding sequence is TGTGCCAGCAGTTCCCCGGGACTAGCGGGGGGCAGTCCCACAGATACGCAGTATTTT. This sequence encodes CASSSPGLAGGSPTDTQYF.

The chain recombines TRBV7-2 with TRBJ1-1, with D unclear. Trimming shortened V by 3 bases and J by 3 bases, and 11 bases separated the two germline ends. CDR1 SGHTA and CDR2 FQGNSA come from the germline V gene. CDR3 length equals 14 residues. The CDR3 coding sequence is TGTGCCAGCAGCTTTCGGGTTGGGGACACTGAAGCTTTCTTT. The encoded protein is CASSFRVGDTEAFF.

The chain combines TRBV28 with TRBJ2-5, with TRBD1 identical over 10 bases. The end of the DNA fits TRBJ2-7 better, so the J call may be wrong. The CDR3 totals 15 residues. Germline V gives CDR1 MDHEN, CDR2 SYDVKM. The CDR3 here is CASSFGGQGSHEQYF. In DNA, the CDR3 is TGTGCCAGCAGTTTTGGGGGACAGGGGTCCCACGAGCAGTACTTC.

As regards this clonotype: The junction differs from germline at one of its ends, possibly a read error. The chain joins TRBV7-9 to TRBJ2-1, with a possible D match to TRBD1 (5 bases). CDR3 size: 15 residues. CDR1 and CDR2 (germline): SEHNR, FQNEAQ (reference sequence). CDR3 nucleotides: TGTGCCAGCAACTTAGTCACAGGTTTAAACAATGAGCAGTTCTTC. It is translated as CASNLVTGLNNEQFF.

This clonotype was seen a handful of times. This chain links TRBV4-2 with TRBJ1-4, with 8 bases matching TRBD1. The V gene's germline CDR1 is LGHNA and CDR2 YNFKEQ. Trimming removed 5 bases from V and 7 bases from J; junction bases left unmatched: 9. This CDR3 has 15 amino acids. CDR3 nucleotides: TGTGCCAGCAGCAACCCCGGACAGGGAAGTGAAAAACTGTTTTTT. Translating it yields CASSNPGQGSEKLFF.

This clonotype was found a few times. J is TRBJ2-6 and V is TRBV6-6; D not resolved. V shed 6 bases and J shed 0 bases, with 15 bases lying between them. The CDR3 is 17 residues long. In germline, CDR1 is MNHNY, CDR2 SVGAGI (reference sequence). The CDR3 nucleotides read TGTGCCAGCAGAACCCAACCTTTAACCTCTGGGGCCAACGTCCTGACTTTC. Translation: CASRTQPLTSGANVLTF.

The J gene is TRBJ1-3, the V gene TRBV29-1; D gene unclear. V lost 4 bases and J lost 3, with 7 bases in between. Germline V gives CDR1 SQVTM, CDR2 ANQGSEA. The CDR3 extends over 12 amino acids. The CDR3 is CSVAQDGNTIYF. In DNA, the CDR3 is TGCAGCGTTGCGCAGGATGGAAACACCATATATTTT.

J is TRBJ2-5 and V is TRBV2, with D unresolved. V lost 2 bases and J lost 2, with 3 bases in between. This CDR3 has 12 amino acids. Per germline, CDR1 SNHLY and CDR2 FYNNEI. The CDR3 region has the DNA TGTGCCAGCAGTGAACTGCAAGAGACCCAGTACTTC. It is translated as CASSELQETQYF.

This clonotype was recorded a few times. CDR3 nucleotide sequence: TGCAGTGCTACGGGACTGAGCAATCAGCCCCAGCATTTT. Translated: CSATGLSNQPQHF. The chain has TRBV20-1 and TRBJ1-5; possibly TRBD1 for D (5 bases). The CDR3 extends over 13 amino acids. Germline V gene sequence: CDR1 DFQATT, CDR2 SNEGSKA (reference sequence). V lost 4 bases, J lost 1 base, and 8 bases lay in between.

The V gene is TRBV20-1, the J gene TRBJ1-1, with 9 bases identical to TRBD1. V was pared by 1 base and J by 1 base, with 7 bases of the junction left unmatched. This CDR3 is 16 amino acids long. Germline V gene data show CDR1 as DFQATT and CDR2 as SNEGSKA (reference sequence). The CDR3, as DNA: TGCAGTGCTAGAGGCGTACAGGGGGCATCGAACACTGAAGCTTTCTTT. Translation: CSARGVQGASNTEAFF.

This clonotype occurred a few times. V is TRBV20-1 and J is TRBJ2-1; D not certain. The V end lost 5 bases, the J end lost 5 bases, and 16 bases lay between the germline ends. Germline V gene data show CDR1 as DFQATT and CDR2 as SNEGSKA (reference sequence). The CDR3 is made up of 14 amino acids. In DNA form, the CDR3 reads TGCAGTGCTCCTCGTGCCGGACCGAACAATGAGCAGTTCTTC. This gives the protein CSAPRAGPNNEQFF.

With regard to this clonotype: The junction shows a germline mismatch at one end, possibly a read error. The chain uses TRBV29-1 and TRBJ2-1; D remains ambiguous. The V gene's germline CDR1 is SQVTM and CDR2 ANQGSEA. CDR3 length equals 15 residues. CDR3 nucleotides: TGCAGCGTTGAAGATCCCACGGCCGCACACAATGAACAGTTCTTC. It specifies CSVEDPTAAHNEQFF.

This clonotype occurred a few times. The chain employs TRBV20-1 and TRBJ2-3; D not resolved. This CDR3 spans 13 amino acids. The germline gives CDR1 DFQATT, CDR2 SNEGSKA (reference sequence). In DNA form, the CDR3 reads TGCAGCCATATTAGCAGTGGCACAGATACGCAGTATTTT. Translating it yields CSHISSGTDTQYF.

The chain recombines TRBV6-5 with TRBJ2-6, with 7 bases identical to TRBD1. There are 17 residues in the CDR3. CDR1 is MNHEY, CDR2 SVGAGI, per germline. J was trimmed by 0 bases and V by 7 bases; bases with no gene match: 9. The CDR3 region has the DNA TGTGCCAGCACTTGGTGGACAGGTGGCTCTGGGGCCAACGTCCTGACTTTC. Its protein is CASTWWTGGSGANVLTF.